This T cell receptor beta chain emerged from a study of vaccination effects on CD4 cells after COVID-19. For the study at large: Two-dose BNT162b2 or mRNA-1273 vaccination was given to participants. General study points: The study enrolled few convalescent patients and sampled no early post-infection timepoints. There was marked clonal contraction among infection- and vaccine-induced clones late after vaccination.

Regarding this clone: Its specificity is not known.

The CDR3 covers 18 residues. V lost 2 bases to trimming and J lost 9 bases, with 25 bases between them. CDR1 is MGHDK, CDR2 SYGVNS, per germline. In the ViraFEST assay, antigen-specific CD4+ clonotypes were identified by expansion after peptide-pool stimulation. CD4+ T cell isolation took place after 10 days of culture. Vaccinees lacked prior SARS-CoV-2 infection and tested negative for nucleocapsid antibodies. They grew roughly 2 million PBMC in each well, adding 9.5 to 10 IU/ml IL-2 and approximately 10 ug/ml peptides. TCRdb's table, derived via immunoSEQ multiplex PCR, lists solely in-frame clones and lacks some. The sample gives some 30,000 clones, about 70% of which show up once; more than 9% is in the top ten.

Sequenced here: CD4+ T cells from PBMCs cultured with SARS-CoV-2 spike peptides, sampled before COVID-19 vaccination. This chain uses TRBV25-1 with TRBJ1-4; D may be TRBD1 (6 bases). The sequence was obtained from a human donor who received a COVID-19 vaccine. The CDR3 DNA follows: TGTGCCAGCAGTGAAAGCAACAGGGCTCCTAATCCGCCAAAAAAACTGTTTTTT. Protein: CASSESNRAPNPPKKLFF.